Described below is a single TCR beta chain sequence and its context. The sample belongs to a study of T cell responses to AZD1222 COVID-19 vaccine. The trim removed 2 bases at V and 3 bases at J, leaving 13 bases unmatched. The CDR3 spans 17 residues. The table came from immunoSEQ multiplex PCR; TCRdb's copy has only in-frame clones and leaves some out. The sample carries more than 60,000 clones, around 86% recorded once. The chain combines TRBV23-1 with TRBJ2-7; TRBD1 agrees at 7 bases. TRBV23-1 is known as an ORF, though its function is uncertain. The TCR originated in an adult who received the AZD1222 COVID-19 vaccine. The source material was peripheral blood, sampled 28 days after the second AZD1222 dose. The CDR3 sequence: CASSQKIGDSSYYEQYF. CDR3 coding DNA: TGCGCCAGCAGTCAAAAGATAGGGGACAGCTCCTACTACGAGCAGTACTTC.